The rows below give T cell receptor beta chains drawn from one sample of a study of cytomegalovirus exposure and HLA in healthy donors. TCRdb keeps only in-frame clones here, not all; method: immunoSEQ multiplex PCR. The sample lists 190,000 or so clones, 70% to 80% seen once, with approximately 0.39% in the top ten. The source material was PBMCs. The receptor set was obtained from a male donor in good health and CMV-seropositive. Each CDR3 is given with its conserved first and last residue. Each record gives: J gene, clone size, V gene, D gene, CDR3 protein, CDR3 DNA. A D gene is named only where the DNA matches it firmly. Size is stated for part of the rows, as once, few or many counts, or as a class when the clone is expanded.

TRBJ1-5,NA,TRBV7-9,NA,CASSNHSHQPQHF,TGTGCCAGCAGCAACCACAGTCACCAGCCCCAGCATTTT
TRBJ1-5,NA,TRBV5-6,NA,CASSSGSGYNQPQHF,TGTGCCAGCAGCTCTGGATCAGGGTACAATCAGCCCCAGCATTTT
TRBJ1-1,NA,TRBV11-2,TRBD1,CASRQGQGASEAFF,TGTGCCAGCAGACAGGGACAGGGGGCTTCCGAAGCTTTCTTT
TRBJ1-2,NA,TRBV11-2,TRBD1,CASSFDRQGDGYTF,TGTGCCAGCAGCTTTGATAGACAGGGGGATGGCTACACCTTC
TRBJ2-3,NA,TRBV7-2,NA,CASSLGPQQGAQYF,TGTGCCAGCAGCTTGGGGCCACAGCAAGGGGCGCAGTATTTT
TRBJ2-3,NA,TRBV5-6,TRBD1,CASSPGQGGTDTQYF,TGTGCCAGCAGCCCCGGACAGGGGGGAACAGATACGCAGTATTTT
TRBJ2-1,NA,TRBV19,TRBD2,CASTPGTTSYNEQFF,TGTGCCAGTACCCCAGGGACTACCTCCTACAATGAGCAGTTCTTC
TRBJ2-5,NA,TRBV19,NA,CASLRGQETQYF,TGTGCCTCGCTAAGGGGCCAAGAGACCCAGTACTTC
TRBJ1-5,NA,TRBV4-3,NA,CASSPSPDTDQPQHF,TGCGCCAGCAGCCCCTCCCCGGACACCGATCAGCCCCAGCATTTT
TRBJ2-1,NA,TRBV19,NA,CASRVGTLDYNEQFF,TGTGCCAGTAGGGTTGGGACTCTAGACTACAATGAGCAGTTCTTC
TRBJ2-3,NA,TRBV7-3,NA,CASSLSSGPSTDTQYF,TGTGCCAGCAGCTTATCGAGCGGACCCTCCACAGATACGCAGTATTTT
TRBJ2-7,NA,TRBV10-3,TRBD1,CAIRNRGLLDEQYF,TGTGCCATCAGGAACAGGGGGCTGCTTGATGAGCAGTACTTC
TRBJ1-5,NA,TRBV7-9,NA,CTSSSLDQPQHF,TGTACCAGCAGCTCACTAGATCAGCCCCAGCATTTT
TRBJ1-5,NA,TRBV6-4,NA,CASRGTRGEVYSNQPQHF,TGTGCCAGCAGAGGGACACGCGGTGAGGTTTATAGCAATCAGCCCCAGCATTTT
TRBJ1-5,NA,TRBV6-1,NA,CASSELQGHQPQHF,TGTGCCAGCAGTGAACTACAGGGCCATCAGCCCCAGCATTTT
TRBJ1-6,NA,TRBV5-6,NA,CASSSGRGVGSPLHF,TGTGCCAGCAGCTCAGGGCGGGGGGTAGGGTCACCCCTCCACTTT
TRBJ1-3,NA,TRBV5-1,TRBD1,CASSLAPTGSDGNTIYF,TGCGCCAGCAGCTTGGCACCGACAGGGTCGGATGGAAACACCATATATTTT
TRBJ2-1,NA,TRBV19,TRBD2,CASRSLAGGPEFF,TGTGCCAGTAGATCACTAGCGGGAGGGCCAGAGTTCTTC
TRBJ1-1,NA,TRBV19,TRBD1,CASSQRALGQVGNTEAFF,TGTGCCAGTAGCCAAAGAGCCCTGGGACAGGTGGGGAACACTGAAGCTTTCTTT
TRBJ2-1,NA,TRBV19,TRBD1,CASRTGATYNEQFF,TGTGCCAGTAGGACAGGGGCCACCTACAATGAGCAGTTCTTC
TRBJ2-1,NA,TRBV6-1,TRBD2,CASIGTSGGRSLQFF,TGTGCCAGCATTGGGACTAGCGGGGGCCGCAGTCTGCAGTTCTTC
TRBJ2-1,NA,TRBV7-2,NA,CASSFHGSAGYNEQFF,TGTGCCAGCAGCTTCCACGGGTCAGCGGGCTACAATGAGCAGTTCTTC
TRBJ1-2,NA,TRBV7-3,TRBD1,CASSLTGQDPYGYTF,TGTGCCAGCAGCTTGACCGGACAGGACCCATATGGCTACACCTTC
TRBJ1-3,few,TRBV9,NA,CASSVGASSGNTIYF,TGTGCCAGCAGCGTTGGAGCCAGCTCTGGAAACACCATATATTTT
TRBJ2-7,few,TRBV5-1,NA,CASSPEPGRYEQYF,TGCGCCAGCAGCCCGGAGCCGGGGAGGTACGAGCAGTACTTC
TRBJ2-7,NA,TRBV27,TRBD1,CASRRGTGLAYEQYF,TGTGCCAGCAGGCGAGGGACAGGTCTCGCCTACGAGCAGTACTTC
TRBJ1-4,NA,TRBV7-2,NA,CASSLVLGGLNEKLFF,TGTGCCAGCAGCTTAGTTCTAGGCGGCCTAAATGAAAAACTGTTTTTT
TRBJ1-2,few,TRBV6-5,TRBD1,CAARQGAGGYTF,TGTGCCGCGAGACAGGGGGCTGGAGGCTACACCTTC
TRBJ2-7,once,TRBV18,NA,CASSPNQGWIDEQYF,TGTGCCAGCTCACCCAACCAGGGTTGGATCGACGAGCAGTACTTC
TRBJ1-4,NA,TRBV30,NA,CAWSGREKLFF,TGTGCCTGGAGTGGGAGGGAAAAACTGTTTTTT
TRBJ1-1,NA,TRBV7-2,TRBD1,CASSLYRGLTQEAFF,TGTGCCAGCAGCTTATACAGGGGGCTAACCCAAGAAGCTTTCTTT
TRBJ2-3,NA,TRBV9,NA,CASSVGPEAVQYF,TGTGCCAGCAGCGTAGGCCCTGAAGCGGTGCAGTATTTT
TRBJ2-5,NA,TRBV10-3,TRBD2,CATRGGTGETQYF,TGTGCCACGCGGGGGGGGACGGGAGAGACCCAGTACTTC
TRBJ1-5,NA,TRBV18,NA,CASSALPGSDQPQHF,TGTGCCAGCTCAGCCCTCCCAGGGTCGGATCAGCCCCAGCATTTT
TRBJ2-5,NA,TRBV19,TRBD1,CASSPTGIYETQYF,TGTGCCAGTAGCCCGACAGGGATCTACGAGACCCAGTACTTC
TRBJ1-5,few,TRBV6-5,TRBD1,CASSRGRAGNQPQHF,TGTGCCAGCAGCAGGGGGCGAGCGGGCAATCAGCCCCAGCATTTT
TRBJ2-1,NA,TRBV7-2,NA,CASSLAATASYNEQFF,TGTGCCAGCAGCTTAGCAGCGACGGCCTCCTACAATGAGCAGTTCTTC
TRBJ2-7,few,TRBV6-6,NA,CASSYSSYEQYF,TGTGCCAGCAGTTACTCGAGCTACGAGCAGTACTTC
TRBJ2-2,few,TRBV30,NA,CAWSVRQTGELFF,TGTGCCTGGAGTGTAAGACAAACCGGGGAGCTGTTTTTT
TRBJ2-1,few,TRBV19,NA,CASSTLNEQFF,TGTGCCAGTAGTACCCTTAATGAGCAGTTCTTC
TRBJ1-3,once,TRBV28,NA,CASSSPSQGYSGNTIYF,TGTGCCAGCAGTTCCCCCTCACAGGGTTACTCTGGAAACACCATATATTTT
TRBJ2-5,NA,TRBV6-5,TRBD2,CASSRLAGSETQYF,TGTGCCAGCAGCAGACTAGCGGGGTCGGAGACCCAGTACTTC
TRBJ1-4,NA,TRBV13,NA,CASSLAAPVSTNEKLFF,TGTGCCAGCAGCTTAGCCGCGCCGGTGTCGACTAATGAAAAACTGTTTTTT
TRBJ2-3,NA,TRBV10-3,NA,CAVVSGTSTDTQYF,TGTGCAGTGGTCAGCGGGACAAGCACAGATACGCAGTATTTT
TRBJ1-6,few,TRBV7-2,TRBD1,CASSPGQGNSPLHF,TGTGCCAGCAGCCCCGGACAGGGTAATTCACCCCTCCACTTT
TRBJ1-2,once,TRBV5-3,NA,CARSGTDFNYGYTF,TGTGCCAGAAGCGGAACAGATTTTAACTATGGCTACACCTTC
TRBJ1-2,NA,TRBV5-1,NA,CASSLDPGYGYTF,TGCGCCAGCAGCTTGGACCCGGGATATGGCTACACCTTC
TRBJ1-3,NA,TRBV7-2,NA,CASSFIASSGNTIYF,TGTGCCAGCAGTTTTATAGCTAGCTCTGGAAACACCATATATTTT
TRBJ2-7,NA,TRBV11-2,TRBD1,CASTTGGRDRDEQYF,TGTGCCAGCACCACCGGGGGTCGGGACAGGGACGAGCAGTACTTC
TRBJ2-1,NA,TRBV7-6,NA,CASSLRGRRSTYNEQFF,TGTGCCAGCAGCTTAAGGGGCCGACGCAGCACCTACAATGAGCAGTTCTTC
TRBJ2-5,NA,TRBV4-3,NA,CASSQGSQMVETQYF,TGCGCCAGCAGCCAAGGTAGCCAAATGGTAGAGACCCAGTACTTC
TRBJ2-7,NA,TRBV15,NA,CATSRVPNPYEQYF,TGTGCCACCAGCAGAGTGCCAAACCCCTACGAGCAGTACTTC